The 22 T cell receptor beta chains presented below share a single source sample, sequenced in a study of blood T cell repertoires in COVID-19. TCRdb's table, derived via immunoSEQ multiplex PCR, lists solely in-frame clones and lacks some. The table shows around 200,000 clones, with around 80% occurring only once. The sample was peripheral blood. These receptors all come from a middle-aged man with active or convalescent COVID-19.

The rearrangement joins TRBV7-2 to TRBJ1-2; TRBD1 is a possible D gene (6 bases). This CDR3 spans 15 amino acids. The germline V and J ends were trimmed by 5 bases and 4 bases, with 17 bases remaining between them. Germline values: CDR1 SGHTA, CDR2 FQGNSA. CDR3 amino acids: CASSLSGATIYGYTF. The DNA for the CDR3 is TGTGCCAGCAGCCTCTCAGGGGCCACCATCTATGGCTACACCTTC.

V and J are TRBV29-1 and TRBJ2-1, with 9 positions matching TRBD1. Germline CDR1 SQVTM, CDR2 ANQGSEA. The CDR3 is made up of 14 amino acids. V was clipped by 5 bases and J by 6 bases; unmatched bases: 8. The CDR3 protein is CSVLQGQGRNEQFF. CDR3 sequence (DNA): TGCAGCGTTCTTCAGGGACAGGGTCGCAATGAGCAGTTCTTC.

The CDR3 DNA reads as TGTGCCAGCAGGACAGGGGGTTTAGAGACCCAGTACTTC. Translated: CASRTGGLETQYF. The chain joins TRBV7-9 to TRBJ2-5; 9 bases align to TRBD1. Germline CDR1 SEHNR, CDR2 FQNEAQ (reference sequence). The CDR3 is made up of 13 amino acids. J lost 4 bases, V lost 6 bases, and 3 bases had no gene match.

This clone appeared a single time. V and J are TRBV5-1 and TRBJ2-7; D might be TRBD1 (6 bases). V lost 4 bases and J 3 bases, leaving 8 bases between the germline ends. The CDR3 contains 12 residues. The germline CDR1 and CDR2 sequences are SGHRS and YFSETQ. CDR3 sequence: CASSPQGYEQYF. The CDR3, as DNA: TGCGCCAGCAGCCCACAGGGCTACGAGCAGTACTTC.

V and J are TRBV12-3 or TRBV12-4 and TRBJ1-6; D may be TRBD1 (5 bases). Between the trimmed V and J ends, which lost 6 bases and 10 bases, there was a span of 10 bases. This CDR3 contains 12 residues. The CDR3 reads CASRTAGSPLHF. In nucleotides, the CDR3 is TGTGCCAGCAGGACAGCCGGCTCACCCCTCCACTTT.

V usage is TRBV5-1 and J usage is TRBJ2-7; 8 bases line up with TRBD2. V was pared by 3 bases and J by 3 bases, with 8 bases of the junction left unmatched. CDR3 length equals 15 residues. Germline V lookup: CDR1 SGHRS, CDR2 YFSETQ. In nucleotides, the CDR3 is TGCGCCAGCAGCTGGGAAGAAGCGGGGGTCTACGAGCAGTACTTC. Its translation: CASSWEEAGVYEQYF.

J is TRBJ1-6 and V is TRBV4-2; 7 nucleotides agree with TRBD1. The germline V gene has CDR1 LGHNA and CDR2 YNFKEQ. The junction had 4 bases not matched to a gene; V was cut back by 7 bases and J by 1 base. The CDR3 is made up of 15 amino acids. The CDR3 DNA sequence: TGTGCCAGCACTCCAGGGGGGTCCTATAATTCACCCCTCCACTTT. Its translation: CASTPGGSYNSPLHF.

V usage is TRBV5-4 and J usage is TRBJ2-5; 7 positions match TRBD1. Germline assignment: CDR1 SGHNT and CDR2 YYREEE (reference sequence). With 0 bases clipped from V and 2 bases from J, the junction kept 1 base outside the gene matches. The CDR3 consists of 14 residues. This CDR3 reads CASSLDRGQETQYF. The CDR3 nucleotides read TGTGCCAGCAGCTTGGACAGGGGTCAAGAGACCCAGTACTTC.

The chain uses TRBV5-6 and TRBJ2-5, with D unresolved. Germline-derived CDR1 and CDR2 are SGHDT and YYEEEE. This CDR3 contains 11 residues. Trimming left V 4 bases short and J 3 bases short, with 4 bases between. The CDR3, as DNA: TGTGCCAGCAGCATAGAAGAGACCCAGTACTTC. Translating gives CASSIEETQYF.

This chain uses TRBV18 with TRBJ2-7; possible D gene TRBD2, 6 bases. The CDR3 has 14 residues. Germline V gene sequence: CDR1 KGHSH, CDR2 LQKENI. The V end lost 3 bases, the J end lost 4 bases, and 13 bases lay between the germline ends. CDR3 bases: TGTGCCAGCTCACCGGCGCAGGGACTTTACGAGCAGTACTTC. Translating gives CASSPAQGLYEQYF.

This chain joins TRBV7-9 and TRBJ1-1; tentatively, D is TRBD1 (5 bases). Trimming cost V 2 bases and J 6 bases, with 16 bases left between them. The CDR3 runs to 15 residues. Germline CDR1 SEHNR, CDR2 FQNEAQ (reference sequence). The CDR3 nucleotides read TGTGCCAGCAGCTTAAGGCGGGAGGGGAAAGCTGAAGCTTTCTTT. Its translation is CASSLRREGKAEAFF.

The J gene is TRBJ1-4, the V gene TRBV27, with 7 positions matching TRBD1. Germline loops: CDR1 MNHEY, CDR2 SMNVEV (reference sequence). CDR3 length: 17 amino acids. J lost 3 bases, V lost 4 bases, and 11 bases had no gene match. CDR3 sequence: CASSSTSQGRPNEKLFF. CDR3 sequence (DNA): TGTGCCAGCAGTTCTACTTCACAGGGGAGGCCTAATGAAAAACTGTTTTTT. Full variable domain (remainder filled in from reference TRBV27 and TRBJ1-4): EAQVTQNPRYLITVTGKKLTVTCSQNMNHEYMSWYRQDPGLGLRQIYYSMNVEVTDKGDVPEGYKVSRKEKRNFPLILESPSPNQTSLYFCASSSTSQGRPNEKLFFGSGTQLSVL.

The J gene is TRBJ2-4, the V gene TRBV4-1, with D possibly being TRBD2 (7 bases). The CDR3 runs 15 residues. Between the trimmed V and J ends, which lost 4 bases and 2 bases, there was a span of 12 bases. Germline V gene lookup returns CDR1 MGHRA and CDR2 YSYEKL. CDR3 region: CASSLGGLTKNIQYF. CDR3 nucleotides: TGCGCCAGCAGCCTCGGGGGGCTAACCAAAAACATTCAGTACTTC.

J is TRBJ2-7 and V is TRBV5-1, with 11 bases lining up with TRBD2. V shed 4 bases and J 2 bases; nucleotides not matched to a gene: 5. The CDR3 totals 15 residues. Germline V lookup: CDR1 SGHRS, CDR2 YFSETQ. The CDR3 region has the DNA TGCGCCAGCAGCCCGGATAGCGGGAGGGCCTACGAGCAGTACTTC. This gives the protein CASSPDSGRAYEQYF. The complete variable domain, with remaining parts taken from reference TRBV5-1 and TRBJ2-7, reads KAGVTQTPRYLIKTRGQQVTLSCSPISGHRSVSWYQQTPGQGLQFLFEYFSETQRNKGNFPGRFSGRQFSNSRSEMNVSTLELGDSALYLCASSPDSGRAYEQYFGPGTRLTVT.

The V call is TRBV5-3, the J call TRBJ1-6; D is perhaps TRBD1 (6 bases). TRBV5-3 qualifies as an ORF whose function is uncertain. The CDR3 has 17 residues. V lost 1 base, J lost 7 bases, and 18 bases lay in between. DNA of the CDR3: TGTGCCAGAAGCTTGTACAGGGAATGCCTTTGGAATTCACCCCTCCACTTT. Protein product: CARSLYRECLWNSPLHF.

The rearrangement joins TRBV7-3 to TRBJ2-7; TRBD1 is a possible D gene (6 bases). The V and J ends lost 5 bases and 4 bases respectively, with 12 bases between them. This CDR3 has 13 residues. Germline values: CDR1 SGHTA, CDR2 FQGTGA. CDR3 in DNA: TGTGCCAGCAGCCCCGCCAGGGGTTACGAGCAGTACTTC. It yields the protein CASSPARGYEQYF.

This sequence joins TRBV5-1 and TRBJ1-1; D gene unclear. The CDR3 is 14 residues long. Germline CDR1 reads SGHRS; CDR2 reads YFSETQ. V lost 6 bases and J 5 bases, leaving 17 bases between the germline ends. CDR3 loop: CASNKREGGTEAFF. CDR3 DNA sequence: TGCGCCAGCAATAAGAGGGAAGGAGGGACTGAAGCTTTCTTT.

The J gene is TRBJ1-5, the V gene TRBV11-2; D gene uncertain. Germline assignment: CDR1 SGHAT and CDR2 FQNNGV. The CDR3 spans 13 residues. The ends were cut back, 2 bases at V and 5 bases at J, with 7 bases in the middle. CDR3 protein: CASSLRSDQPQHF. For the CDR3, the DNA is TGTGCCAGCAGCTTAAGATCGGATCAGCCCCAGCATTTT.

The chain uses TRBV11-2 and TRBJ2-7; a weak D match, TRBD1 (5 bases). CDR1 and CDR2 from the germline V gene are SGHAT and FQNNGV. The CDR3 loop spans 17 amino acids. V lost 5 bases, J lost 1 base, and 21 bases lay in between. The CDR3 sequence is CASSPTATAPLSYEQYF. As DNA, the CDR3 is TGTGCCAGCAGCCCGACAGCAACAGCGCCGCTTTCCTACGAGCAGTACTTC.

This chain's CDR3 is CASSQDRAGSNQPQHF. The CDR3 coding sequence is TGTGCCAGCAGCCAAGATAGGGCAGGGAGCAATCAGCCCCAGCATTTT. V gene TRBV4-2 combines with J gene TRBJ1-5; tentatively, D is TRBD1 (5 bases). Trimming cost V 0 bases and J 1 base, with 10 bases left between them. The CDR3 is 16 amino acids. Germline V gene lookup returns CDR1 LGHNA and CDR2 YNFKEQ.

Here the CDR3 reads CASSQDDRFNQPQHF. CDR3 bases: TGTGCCAGCAGCCAGGACGACAGGTTCAATCAGCCCCAGCATTTT. The chain recombines TRBV4-2 with TRBJ1-5; possible D gene TRBD1, 6 bases. CDR1 and CDR2 from the germline V gene are LGHNA and YNFKEQ. Trimming cost V 3 bases and J 3 bases, with 12 bases left between them. This CDR3 comprises 15 residues.

V is TRBV27 and J is TRBJ2-7, with D perhaps matching TRBD1 (8 bases). CDR1 and CDR2 (germline): MNHEY, SMNVEV (reference sequence). CDR3 length equals 14 residues. V lost 8 bases, J lost 7 bases, and 21 bases lay in between. This CDR3 reads CASARGGQVWEQYF. The CDR3 nucleotides are TGTGCCAGCGCCCGCGGGGGACAGGTTTGGGAGCAGTACTTC.